The 22 T cell receptor beta chains in this list originate from one sample, sequenced in a study of shared clonotypes between healthy human individuals. Here immunoSEQ multiplex PCR was the method, and the copy in TCRdb shows in-frame clones only, minus some. This table holds 1 million to 1.3 million clones, around 78% found once. Sequencing was done on a sample of memory CD4+ T cells from PBMCs. As for subset: CD45RA-negative fraction. The origin of the receptors is a man between 18 and 29 years old in good health. Some clones in this sample may be carry-over from other donors' samples.

This chain joins TRBV4-3 and TRBJ2-3; D is uncertain. The V and J ends lost 0 bases and 3 bases respectively, with 7 bases between them. Germline CDR1 reads LGHNA; CDR2 reads YSLEER. The CDR3 is made up of 14 amino acids. The CDR3 coding sequence is TGCGCCAGCAGCCAAGATTTGGGGACAGATACGCAGTATTTT. Translating gives CASSQDLGTDTQYF.

The chain has TRBV28 and TRBJ1-4; D possibly corresponds to TRBD1 (5 bases). The CDR3 totals 13 residues. Trimming pared 4 bases from V and 4 bases from J, leaving 7 bases between. The germline V gene has CDR1 MDHEN and CDR2 SYDVKM. CDR3 bases: TGTGCCAGCAGTTGGGGGAATAATGAAAAACTGTTTTTT. Its protein product is CASSWGNNEKLFF.

V usage is TRBV15 and J usage is TRBJ2-3, with 7 bases matching TRBD1. Losses at the gene ends were 3 bases for V and 3 bases for J; bases not matched to a gene: 9. This CDR3 contains 16 residues. Germline CDR1 is LNHNV and CDR2 is YYDKDF (reference sequence). CDR3 amino acids: CATSSPRGSGTDTQYF. CDR3 DNA sequence: TGTGCCACCAGCAGCCCCAGGGGGTCAGGGACAGATACGCAGTATTTT.

The chain uses TRBV4-1 and TRBJ1-2, with D perhaps matching TRBD1 (5 bases). V lost 6 bases to trimming and J lost 2 bases, with 16 bases between them. CDR3 length equals 15 residues. Germline V CDR1 and CDR2: MGHRA, YSYEKL. The CDR3 bases are TGCGCCAGCAGATTAAGTCCCGGGGCGAACTATGGCTACACCTTC. It yields the protein CASRLSPGANYGYTF.

The rearrangement links TRBV4-2 to TRBJ1-1; D perhaps matches TRBD1 (6 bases). CDR1 is LGHNA, CDR2 YNFKEQ, per germline. The CDR3 totals 15 residues. The germline V and J ends were trimmed by 1 base and 3 bases, with 12 bases remaining between them. The CDR3 DNA reads as TGTGCCAGCAGCCAAGCACCCACAGGGTACACTGAAGCTTTCTTT. Its protein product is CASSQAPTGYTEAFF.

The V gene is TRBV25-1, the J gene TRBJ2-7; either TRBD1 or TRBD2 may fit D (6 bases each). Germline V gene data show CDR1 as MGHDK and CDR2 as SYGVNS. With 1 base removed from V and 3 bases from J, the gap between germline ends came to 13 bases. The CDR3 loop spans 15 amino acids. CDR3 coding DNA: TGTGCCAGCAGTGAATCCGGGGGCAGGGACTACGAGCAGTACTTC. Its protein is CASSESGGRDYEQYF.

This clone was seen a single time. This chain connects TRBV28 to TRBJ2-7, with TRBD2 matching 7 bases. After removal of 4 bases from V and 0 bases from J, the junction contained 12 bases not matched to a gene. Germline V gene sequence: CDR1 MDHEN, CDR2 SYDVKM. CDR3 length: 17 amino acids. The CDR3 sequence is CASSSPGTSASSYEQYF. The CDR3 DNA reads TGTGCCAGCAGTTCCCCAGGAACTAGCGCGAGCTCCTACGAGCAGTACTTC. Complete variable domain (other parts from reference TRBV28 and TRBJ2-7): DVKVTQSSRYLVKRTGEKVFLECVQDMDHENMFWYRQDPGLGLRLIYFSYDVKMKEKGDIPEGYSVSREKKERFSLILESASTNQTSMYLCASSSPGTSASSYEQYFGPGTRLTVT.

Regarding this clone: Other DNA sequences in the same sample also yield this CDR3. The chain couples TRBV18 to TRBJ1-5; TRBD1 is a possible D gene (5 bases). V lost 3 bases and J 4 bases, leaving 7 bases between the germline ends. In germline, CDR1 is KGHSH, CDR2 LQKENI. The length of the CDR3 is 13 residues. The CDR3 reads CASSPGGNQPQHF. The CDR3 DNA reads TGTGCCAGCTCACCGGGGGGAAATCAGCCCCAGCATTTT.

This clone is a singleton in its sample. The rearrangement uses TRBV5-1 and TRBJ1-1, with D uncertain. CDR1 is SGHRS and CDR2 is YFSETQ in the germline V gene. Trimming took off 4 bases at V and 4 bases at J, with 14 bases between the two ends. The CDR3 length is 14 residues. CDR3 protein: CASSGQVFGTEAFF. In DNA form, the CDR3 reads TGCGCCAGCAGCGGCCAGGTATTTGGCACTGAAGCTTTCTTT.

As concerns this clone: This clone may be a read error of a much larger clone one base away. The sample holds other DNA sequences that translate to the same CDR3. The chain recombines TRBV29-1 with TRBJ1-1; 9 bases align to TRBD1. Germline CDR1 SQVTM, CDR2 ANQGSEA. The CDR3 loop spans 12 amino acids. CDR3 region: CSGDRVNTEAFF. The CDR3 nucleotides read TGCAGCGGGGACAGGGTGAACACTGAAGCCTTCTTT.

In its sample, this clone was seen once. V is TRBV7-9 and J is TRBJ2-2; a possible D gene is TRBD2 (5 bases). CDR1 is SEHNR and CDR2 is FQNEAQ in the germline V gene (reference sequence). Trimming left V 5 bases short and J 6 bases short, with 16 bases between. The CDR3 spans 15 residues. The CDR3 nucleotides read TGTGCCAGCAGCCCTCGGGGATTTTACTCCGGGGAGCTGTTTTTT. It codes for CASSPRGFYSGELFF.

The rearrangement uses TRBV18 and TRBJ2-5; a weak D match, TRBD1 (6 bases). There are 13 residues in the CDR3. Per germline, CDR1 KGHSH and CDR2 LQKENI. Trimming removed 7 bases from V and 1 base from J, with 10 bases in between. In DNA, the CDR3 is TGTGCCAGCTTGGGACAACTCCAAGAGACCCAGTACTTC. Its protein is CASLGQLQETQYF.

The genes are TRBV5-1 and TRBJ2-1; the match to TRBD1 covers 11 bases. Germline loops: CDR1 SGHRS, CDR2 YFSETQ. The CDR3 is made up of 14 amino acids. V shed 3 bases and J 8 bases; nucleotides not matched to a gene: 4. CDR3 protein: CASSYGQGADEQFF. CDR3 sequence (DNA): TGCGCCAGCAGCTACGGACAGGGGGCTGATGAGCAGTTCTTC.

The chain uses TRBV2 and TRBJ2-2, with D possibly TRBD1 on 6 matching bases. CDR1 and CDR2 from the germline V gene are SNHLY and FYNNEI. Trimming took 8 bases from V and 2 from J, leaving 24 bases between them. The CDR3 runs to 18 residues. The CDR3 loop reads CASPSGGASSTNTGELFF. The CDR3 nucleotides read TGTGCCAGCCCAAGTGGGGGCGCTTCTTCCACAAACACCGGGGAGCTGTTTTTT.

J is TRBJ2-1 and V is TRBV10-2, with D unresolved. The CDR3 has 13 amino acids. From germline, CDR1 is WSHSY and CDR2 SAAADI. The V gene lost 6 bases and the J gene lost 2 bases, with 8 bases spanning the gap. The chain's CDR3 is CASSRTAYNEQFF. The DNA of the CDR3 is TGCGCCAGCAGCAGAACAGCCTACAATGAGCAGTTCTTC.

The chain is built from TRBV19 and TRBJ1-5; D uncertain. The CDR3 extends over 15 amino acids. Germline CDR1 LNHDA, CDR2 SQIVND (reference sequence). Trimming left V 8 bases short and J 0 bases short, with 14 bases between. The CDR3 is CASLELLGSNQPQHF. DNA of the CDR3: TGTGCCAGTTTGGAACTTTTGGGTAGCAATCAGCCCCAGCATTTT.

This sequence joins TRBV27 and TRBJ1-1; 7 bases match TRBD1. V was clipped by 5 bases and J by 4 bases; unmatched bases: 7. Germline V gene sequence: CDR1 MNHEY, CDR2 SMNVEV (reference sequence). This CDR3 contains 14 residues. DNA for the CDR3: TGTGCCAGCAGTCGCATCCGGGACAGCACTGAAGCTTTCTTT. This translates into CASSRIRDSTEAFF.

The chain has TRBV5-4 and TRBJ2-1, with 12 bases that match TRBD2. Germline CDR1 is SGHNT and CDR2 is YYREEE (reference sequence). V shed 5 bases, J shed 3 bases, and the junction held 3 bases outside the gene matches. The CDR3 sequence is 15 residues long. As DNA, the CDR3 is TGTGCCAGCAGGCTAGCGGGAGGGTACTACAATGAGCAGTTCTTC. Translated: CASRLAGGYYNEQFF.

This rearrangement joins TRBV7-3 to TRBJ2-1, with 14 positions matching TRBD2. The germline V gene has CDR1 SGHTA and CDR2 FQGTGA. This CDR3 comprises 16 residues. The V segment lost 5 bases and the J segment 2 bases; nucleotides outside the gene matches: 2. The CDR3 DNA follows: TGTGCCAGCAGCGTGACTAGCGGGAGGGCCTACAATGAGCAGTTCTTC. Protein: CASSVTSGRAYNEQFF.

About this clone itself: A junction boundary mismatches the germline segment, possibly from a read error. CDR3: CASSSSGRGTGAFF. Written as DNA, the CDR3 is TGTGCCAGCAGTTCCTCCGGGAGAGGGACTGGAGCTTTCTTT. The chain uses TRBV6-5 and TRBJ1-1; perhaps TRBD1 as D (5 bases). Germline V gives CDR1 MNHEY, CDR2 SVGAGI. The CDR3 spans 14 residues.

The V gene is TRBV28, the J gene TRBJ2-7; 8 nucleotides agree with TRBD2. CDR3 length: 15 residues. Germline CDR1 and CDR2: MDHEN and SYDVKM. Germline trimming cut 5 bases from V and 3 bases from J; bases unmatched to any gene: 9. CDR3 protein: CASSPSGSVRYEQYF. DNA of the CDR3: TGTGCCAGCAGTCCGAGCGGGAGTGTCCGCTACGAGCAGTACTTC. Drawing the rest from reference TRBV28 and TRBJ2-7, the complete variable domain is DVKVTQSSRYLVKRTGEKVFLECVQDMDHENMFWYRQDPGLGLRLIYFSYDVKMKEKGDIPEGYSVSREKKERFSLILESASTNQTSMYLCASSPSGSVRYEQYFGPGTRLTVT.

This chain links TRBV19 with TRBJ2-2; TRBD2 matches 13 bases. The CDR3 has 16 residues. CDR1 is LNHDA and CDR2 is SQIVND in the germline V gene (reference sequence). V was clipped by 5 bases and J by 6 bases; unmatched bases: 6. The CDR3 DNA is TGTGCCAGTAGTCTGACTAGCGGGAGGTTCCCCGGGGAGCTGTTTTTT. It specifies CASSLTSGRFPGELFF.